A selection of T cell receptor beta chains follows, all from one sample in a study of tumor-infiltrating lymphocytes in oesophageal squamous cell carcinoma. MiXCR, run by TCRdb on the PCR reads, gives a single entry per CDR3 protein. The sample has 15,000 to 20,000 distinct CDR3 sequences; 35% to 55% are singletons. The sample comprised blood. These receptors all stem from a female donor with esophageal squamous cell carcinoma. Each CDR3 is given with its conserved first and last residue. D genes are given only for firm matches. For some rows the clone size is stated as once, few or many, or as a class when expanded; others skip it.

>NA|NA|TRBV9|TRBJ2-6
CASSVPGTRANVLTF
TGTGCCAGCAGCGTACCCGGGACAAGGGCCAACGTCCTGACTTTC
>TRBD1|few|TRBV5-8|TRBJ2-1
CASTNTGQPFNEQFF
TGTGCCAGCACGAATACGGGACAGCCCTTCAATGAGCAGTTCTTC
>NA|many|TRBV6-1|TRBJ1-1
CASKRSMNTEAFF
TGTGCCAGCAAACGGTCCATGAACACTGAAGCTTTCTTT
>TRBD2|medium-sized|TRBV28|TRBJ2-1
CASSLMTSGAYNEQFF
TGTGCCAGCAGTTTAATGACTAGCGGAGCTTACAATGAGCAGTTCTTC
>NA|many|TRBV4-3|TRBJ2-1
CASSQAGRQQFF
TGCGCCAGCAGCCAGGCTGGGCGCCAGCAGTTCTTC
>TRBD1|many|TRBV12-3/TRBV12-4|TRBJ2-7
CASSLFQGAYEQYF
TGTGCCAGCAGTTTATTCCAGGGGGCCTACGAGCAGTACTTC
>TRBD2|once|TRBV12-3/TRBV12-4|TRBJ2-3
CASRRTSGTDTQYF
TGTGCCAGCCGCCGGACTAGCGGGACAGATACGCAGTATTTT
>TRBD2|few|TRBV7-3|TRBJ2-1
CASSLTSGANNEQFF
TGTGCCAGCAGCTTGACTAGCGGGGCTAACAATGAGCAGTTCTTC
>NA|NA|TRBV9|TRBJ2-7
CASSVAPSRDSPLHF
TGTGCCAGCAGCGTAGCTCCCAGTCGAGACTCACCCCTCCACTTC
>NA|medium-sized|TRBV6-1|TRBJ2-1
CASSSHGTENHNEQFF
TGTGCCAGCAGTTCCCACGGGACGGAGAATCACAATGAGCAGTTCTTC
>TRBD1|NA|TRBV7-2|TRBJ1-1
CASSHRGLNTEAFF
TGTGCCAGCAGTCACAGGGGACTGAACACTGAAGCTTTCTTT
>TRBD1|few|TRBV7-2|TRBJ2-1
CASSTDRQSYEQFF
TGTGCCAGCAGCACGGACAGGCAATCCTACGAGCAGTTCTTC
>TRBD1|many|TRBV27|TRBJ2-7
CASRGTGKTYEQYF
TGTGCCAGCAGAGGGACAGGGAAAACCTACGAGCAGTACTTC
>TRBD1|many|TRBV4-3|TRBJ1-5
CASSQDRAGGQPQHF
TGCGCCAGCAGCCAAGATCGGGCAGGGGGGCAGCCCCAGCATTTT
>NA|few|TRBV7-9|TRBJ2-1
CASSLGQAGDTQFF
TGTGCCAGCAGCTTAGGTCAGGCCGGGGATACGCAGTTCTTC
>NA|NA|TRBV12-3/TRBV12-4|TRBJ1-1
CASTPTGGNTEAFF
TGTGCCAGCACCCCAACGGGAGGAAACACTGAAGCTTTCTTT
>TRBD2|NA|TRBV7-8|TRBJ2-2
CASSRGGGANTGELFF
TGTGCCAGCAGCCGGGGGGGGGGCGCGAACACCGGGGAGCTGTTTTTT
>NA|NA|TRBV11-2|TRBJ2-7
CASRIGDEQYF
TGTGCCAGCAGGATAGGAGACGAGCAGTACTTC
>TRBD1|NA|TRBV6-1|TRBJ2-1
CASRPGQGPYNEQFF
TGTGCCAGCAGGCCGGGACAGGGCCCTTACAATGAGCAGTTCTTC
>NA|many|TRBV6-1|TRBJ2-1
CASSLDGGRYNEQFF
TGTGCCAGCAGTTTGGATGGGGGGAGGTACAATGAGCAGTTCTTC
>TRBD2|NA|TRBV7-3|TRBJ2-3
CASSLLAVPTDTQYF
TGTGCCAGCAGCTTACTAGCGGTCCCCACAGATACGCAGTATTTT
>TRBD2|NA|TRBV6-6|TRBJ2-7
CASSRPSGRANEQYF
TGTGCCAGCAGTCGCCCTAGCGGGAGGGCCAATGAGCAGTACTTC
>TRBD1|NA|TRBV5-1|TRBJ1-1
CASSMQGEGTEAFF
TGCGCCAGCAGCATGCAGGGGGAGGGCACTGAAGCTTTCTTT
>TRBD1|NA|TRBV6-1|TRBJ1-3
CASGGQAETGNTIYF
TGTGCCAGCGGGGGACAGGCAGAAACTGGAAACACCATATATTTT
>NA|many|TRBV7-7|TRBJ2-1
CASSLESGEPYNEQFF
TGTGCTAGCAGCTTAGAATCGGGGGAGCCCTACAATGAGCAGTTCTTC
>NA|NA|TRBV7-3|TRBJ2-7
CASSLSRDDTQYF
TGTGCCAGCAGCTTAAGTCGAGATGATACGCAGTACTTC
>NA|NA|TRBV11-1|TRBJ2-1
CASSLAWQGSSYNEQFF
TGTGCCAGCAGCTTAGCGTGGCAGGGGAGCTCCTACAATGAGCAGTTCTTC
>TRBD2|NA|TRBV7-4|TRBJ2-7
CASSWDYSTDTQYF
TGTGCCAGCAGCTGGGACTATAGCACAGATACGCAGTACTTC
>NA|NA|TRBV5-1|TRBJ2-2
CASSLLGGSTGELFF
TGCGCCAGCAGCTTGCTGGGGGGCTCGACCGGGGAGCTGTTTTTT
>NA|medium-sized|TRBV7-9|TRBJ2-2
CASSLAPVGELFF
TGTGCCAGCAGCTTAGCACCAGTCGGGGAGCTGTTTTTT
>TRBD2|few|TRBV4-1|TRBJ2-3
CASSQDMAGGLGTQYF
TGCGCCAGCAGCCAAGATATGGCGGGAGGGTTGGGTACGCAGTATTTT
>TRBD2|NA|TRBV24-1|TRBJ2-4
CATSEGLAGKNIQYF
TGTGCCACCAGTGAAGGACTAGCGGGGAAAAACATTCAGTACTTC
>TRBD2|few|TRBV11-2|TRBJ2-5
CASSLGNSGLGSETQYF
TGTGCCAGCAGCTTAGGAAATAGCGGGCTTGGTTCAGAGACCCAGTACTTC
>NA|NA|TRBV11-1|TRBJ2-1
CASSFRLVEDNEQFF
TGTGCCAGCAGCTTTCGACTAGTAGAGGACAATGAGCAGTTCTTC
>TRBD2|many|TRBV11-2|TRBJ2-4
CASSLGLAGAGEQYF
TGTGCCAGCAGCTTAGGACTAGCGGGGGCGGGAGAGCAGTACTTC
>TRBD1|NA|TRBV7-8|TRBJ2-7
CASSYGQGWPYEQYF
TGTGCCAGCAGCTATGGACAGGGATGGCCCTACGAGCAGTACTTC
>TRBD2|NA|TRBV7-6|TRBJ2-5
CASSPIRGGGRETQYF
TGTGCTAGCAGCCCAATCCGGGGCGGGGGAAGGGAGACCCAGTACTTC
>NA|few|TRBV7-2|TRBJ2-5
CASSLGGQETQYF
TGTGCCAGCAGCTTAGGGGGGCAAGAGACCCAGTACTTC
>TRBD1|many|TRBV5-6|TRBJ2-2
CASSLQTGENTGELFF
TGTGCCAGCAGCCTGCAGACAGGGGAGAACACCGGGGAGCTGTTTTTT
>NA|many|TRBV4-1|TRBJ2-1
CASSPPQERGNEQFF
TGCGCCAGCAGCCCCCCGCAGGAGAGGGGGAATGAGCAGTTCTTC
>NA|NA|TRBV4-3|TRBJ1-2
CASSQASANYGDTF
TGCGCCAGCAGCCAAGCCAGTGCAAACTATGGCGACACCTTC